The subject of this entry is one T cell receptor beta chain. The CDR3 spans 16 residues. Deletions cut 3 bases from V and 2 bases from J, with 11 bases between. Germline loops: CDR1 LNHDA, CDR2 SQIVND (reference sequence). This sample was included in a study of control samples from healthy donors and cancer patients. Profiling relied on immunoSEQ multiplex PCR, and the TCRdb table lists in-frame clones only, not all of them. Of 200,000 or so clones in the sample, about 95% were seen once. This chain connects TRBV19 to TRBJ1-6; D is perhaps TRBD1 (5 bases). The sequence was collected from a man aged 50-60 years in good health. What was sequenced was blood. CDR3 DNA: TGTGCCAGTAGTATGAGGGGAAGCACCTATAATTCACCCCTCCACTTT. Its translation is CASSMRGSTYNSPLHF.